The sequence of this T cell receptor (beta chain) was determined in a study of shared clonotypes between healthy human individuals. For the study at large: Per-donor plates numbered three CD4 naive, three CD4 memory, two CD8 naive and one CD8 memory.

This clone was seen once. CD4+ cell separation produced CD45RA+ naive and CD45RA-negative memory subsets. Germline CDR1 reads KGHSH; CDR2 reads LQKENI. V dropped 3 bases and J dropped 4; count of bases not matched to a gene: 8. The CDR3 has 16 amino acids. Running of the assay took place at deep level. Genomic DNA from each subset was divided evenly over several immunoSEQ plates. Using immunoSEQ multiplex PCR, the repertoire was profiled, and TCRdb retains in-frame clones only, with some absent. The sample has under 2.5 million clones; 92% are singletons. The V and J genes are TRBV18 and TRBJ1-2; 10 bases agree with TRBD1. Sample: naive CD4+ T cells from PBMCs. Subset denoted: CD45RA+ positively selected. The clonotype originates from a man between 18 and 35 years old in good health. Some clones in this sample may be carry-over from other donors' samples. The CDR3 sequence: CASSPLRDRGSYGYTF. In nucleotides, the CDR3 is TGTGCCAGCTCACCGCTTCGGGACAGGGGATCCTATGGCTACACCTTC.